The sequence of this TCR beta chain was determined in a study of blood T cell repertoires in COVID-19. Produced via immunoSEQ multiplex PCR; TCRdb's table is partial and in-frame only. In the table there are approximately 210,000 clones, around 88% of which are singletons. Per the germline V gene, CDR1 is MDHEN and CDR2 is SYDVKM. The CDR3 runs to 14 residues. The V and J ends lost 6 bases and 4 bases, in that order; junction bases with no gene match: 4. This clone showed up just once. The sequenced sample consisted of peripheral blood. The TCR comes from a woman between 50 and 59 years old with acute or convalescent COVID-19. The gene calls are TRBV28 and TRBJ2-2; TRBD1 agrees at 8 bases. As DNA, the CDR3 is TGTGCCAGCAGCCTGACAGGGGTCACCGGGGAGCTGTTTTTT. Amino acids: CASSLTGVTGELFF. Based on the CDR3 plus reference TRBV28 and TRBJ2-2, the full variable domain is DVKVTQSSRYLVKRTGEKVFLECVQDMDHENMFWYRQDPGLGLRLIYFSYDVKMKEKGDIPEGYSVSREKKERFSLILESASTNQTSMYLCASSLTGVTGELFFGEGSRLTVL.